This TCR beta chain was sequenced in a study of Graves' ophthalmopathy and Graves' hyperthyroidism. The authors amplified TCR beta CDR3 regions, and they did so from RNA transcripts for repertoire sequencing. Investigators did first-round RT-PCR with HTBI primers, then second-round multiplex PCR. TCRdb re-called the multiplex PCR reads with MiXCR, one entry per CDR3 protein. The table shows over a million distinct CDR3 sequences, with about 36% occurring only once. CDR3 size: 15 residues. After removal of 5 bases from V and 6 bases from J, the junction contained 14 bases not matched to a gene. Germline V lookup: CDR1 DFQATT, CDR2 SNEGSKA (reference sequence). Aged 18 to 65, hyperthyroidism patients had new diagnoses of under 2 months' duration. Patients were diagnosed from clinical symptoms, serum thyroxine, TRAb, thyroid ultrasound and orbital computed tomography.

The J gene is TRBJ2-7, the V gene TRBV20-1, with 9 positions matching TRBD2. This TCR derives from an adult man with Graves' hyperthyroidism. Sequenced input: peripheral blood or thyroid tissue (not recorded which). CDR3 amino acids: CSASPVVAGVGEQYF. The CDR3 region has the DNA TGCAGTGCTTCACCCGTGGTAGCGGGAGTTGGCGAGCAGTACTTC.